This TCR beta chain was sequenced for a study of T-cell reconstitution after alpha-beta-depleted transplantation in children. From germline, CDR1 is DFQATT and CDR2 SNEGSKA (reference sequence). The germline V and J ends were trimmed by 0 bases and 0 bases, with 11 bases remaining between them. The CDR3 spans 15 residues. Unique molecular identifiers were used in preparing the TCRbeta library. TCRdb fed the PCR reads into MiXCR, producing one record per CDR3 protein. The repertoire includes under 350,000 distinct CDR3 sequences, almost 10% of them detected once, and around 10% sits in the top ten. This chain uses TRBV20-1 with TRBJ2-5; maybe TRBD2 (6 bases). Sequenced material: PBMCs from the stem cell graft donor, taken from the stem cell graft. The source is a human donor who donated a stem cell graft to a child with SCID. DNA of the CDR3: TGCAGTGCTAGAGATTCGGGGGTGTACCAAGAGACCCAGTACTTC. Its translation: CSARDSGVYQETQYF.